This T cell receptor beta chain was sequenced during a study of shared clonotypes between healthy human individuals. For this clone: Its antigen is unidentified.

The table came from immunoSEQ multiplex PCR; TCRdb's copy has only in-frame clones and leaves some out. Among under 1,100,000 clones listed, around 82% were seen once. Per the germline V gene, CDR1 is MNHEY and CDR2 is SVGAGI. The CDR3 extends over 15 amino acids. V trimming: 3 bases; J trimming: 5 bases; junction bases outside the gene matches: 2. Study findings and constraints: Large depth notwithstanding, sorted-subset sequencing proved incomplete by rarefaction.

This rearrangement joins TRBV6-5 to TRBJ2-5; 14 bases are shared with TRBD2. The sequencing sample was made of memory CD4+ T cells from PBMCs. As for subset: CD45RA-negative fraction. The receptor was isolated from a young man in good health. Some clones in this sample may be carry-over from other donors' samples. The CDR3 sequence: CASSYGTSGSETQYF. Here the CDR3 DNA reads TGTGCCAGCAGTTATGGGACTAGCGGGAGCGAGACCCAGTACTTC.